This T cell receptor (delta chain) is from a study of gammadelta T cells in human blood. With respect to this clone: Antigen specificity is unknown. This likely reflects a read error, since a far larger clone is one base away.

Trimming cost V 4 bases and J 0 bases; bases outside gene matches: 13. This CDR3 is built from 18 residues. Germline-derived CDR1 and CDR2 are GEAIGNYY and EKD. TCRdb made new clone calls on the RT-PCR reads using CATT. The sample yields around 760 delta-chain clones, approximately 52% seen once. General study results and limits: Polyclonal expansion of innate γδ T cells after birth appeared microbially driven.

The source is a newborn. The chain is built from TRDV2 and TRDJ1; 10 nucleotides line up with TRDD3. Sequenced: Vgamma9Vdelta2 gamma-delta T cells from cord blood. The CDR3 reads CACDIVGGIRKYTDKLIF. The CDR3 coding sequence is TGTGCCTGTGATATTGTGGGGGGGATACGCAAGTACACCGATAAACTCATCTTT.